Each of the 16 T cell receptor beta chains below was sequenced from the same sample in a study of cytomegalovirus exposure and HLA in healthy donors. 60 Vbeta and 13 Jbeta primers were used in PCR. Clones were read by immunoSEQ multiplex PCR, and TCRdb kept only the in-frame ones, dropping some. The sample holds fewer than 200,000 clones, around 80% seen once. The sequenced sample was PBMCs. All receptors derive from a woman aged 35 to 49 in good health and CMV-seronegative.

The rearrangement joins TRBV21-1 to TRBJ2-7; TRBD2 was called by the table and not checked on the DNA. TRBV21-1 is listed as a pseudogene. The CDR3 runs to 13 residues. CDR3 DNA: TGTGCCAGCAGCAAAGAAGGAGGGTACGAGCAGTACTTC. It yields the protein CASSKEGGYEQYF.

The CDR3 sequence is CASSSMTGEQYF. In DNA form, the CDR3 reads TGTGCCAGCAGTTCCATGACAGGGGAGCAGTACTTC. The chain links TRBV6-6 to TRBJ2-7; 7 positions match TRBD1. The germline V gene encodes CDR1 MNHNY and CDR2 SVGAGI (reference sequence). This CDR3 comprises 12 residues. V gave up 4 bases and J gave up 7 bases; unmatched junction bases: 4.

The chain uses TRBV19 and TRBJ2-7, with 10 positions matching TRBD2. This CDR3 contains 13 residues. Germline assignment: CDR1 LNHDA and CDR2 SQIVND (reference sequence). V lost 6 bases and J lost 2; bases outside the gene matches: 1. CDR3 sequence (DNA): TGTGCCAGTAGAACTAGCGGGACCTACGAGCAGTACTTC. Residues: CASRTSGTYEQYF. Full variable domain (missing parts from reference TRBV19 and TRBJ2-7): DGGITQSPKYLFRKEGQNVTLSCEQNLNHDAMYWYRQDPGQGLRLIYYSQIVNDFQKGDIAEGYSVSREKKESFPLTVTSAQKNPTAFYLCASRTSGTYEQYFGPGTRLTVT.

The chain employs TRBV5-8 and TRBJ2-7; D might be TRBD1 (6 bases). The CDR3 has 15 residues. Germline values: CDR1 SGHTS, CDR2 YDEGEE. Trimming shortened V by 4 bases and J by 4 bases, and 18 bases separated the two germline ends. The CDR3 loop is CASSPRGGQSYEQYF. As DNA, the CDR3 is TGTGCCAGCAGCCCACGAGGAGGACAGAGTTACGAGCAGTACTTC.

CDR3 DNA: TGTGCCAGCCTGCAAGCGAGGGGGGGGAACACTGAAGCTTTCTTT. Encoded protein: CASLQARGGNTEAFF. V is TRBV7-9 and J is TRBJ1-1, with D perhaps matching TRBD1 (6 bases). The germline gives CDR1 SEHNR, CDR2 FQNEAQ (reference sequence). V gave up 8 bases and J gave up 1 base, with 17 bases separating them. The CDR3 consists of 15 residues.

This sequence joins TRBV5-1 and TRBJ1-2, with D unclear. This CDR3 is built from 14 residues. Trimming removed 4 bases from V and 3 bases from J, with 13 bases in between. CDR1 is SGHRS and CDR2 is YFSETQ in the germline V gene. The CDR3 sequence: CASSRTLSDYGYTF. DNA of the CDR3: TGCGCCAGCAGCAGGACTCTATCAGACTATGGCTACACCTTC.

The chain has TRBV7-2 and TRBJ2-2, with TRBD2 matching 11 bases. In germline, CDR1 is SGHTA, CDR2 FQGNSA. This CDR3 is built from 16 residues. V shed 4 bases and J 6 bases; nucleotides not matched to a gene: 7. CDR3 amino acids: CASSSLAGGFPGELFF. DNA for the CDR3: TGTGCCAGCAGCTCCCTAGCGGGGGGATTCCCCGGGGAGCTGTTTTTT.

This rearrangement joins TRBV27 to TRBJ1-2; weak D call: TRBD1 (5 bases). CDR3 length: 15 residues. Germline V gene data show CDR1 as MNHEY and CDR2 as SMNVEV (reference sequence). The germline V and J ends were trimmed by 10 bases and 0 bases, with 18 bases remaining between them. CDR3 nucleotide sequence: TGTGCCACCACTCCAGGACATACCCCTAACTATGGCTACACCTTC. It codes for CATTPGHTPNYGYTF.

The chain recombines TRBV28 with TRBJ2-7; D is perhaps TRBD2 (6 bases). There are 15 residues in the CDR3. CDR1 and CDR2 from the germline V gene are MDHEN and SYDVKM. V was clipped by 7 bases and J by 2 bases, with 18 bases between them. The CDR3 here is CASISPGPGAYEQYF. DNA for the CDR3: TGTGCCAGCATTTCCCCCGGCCCGGGGGCCTACGAGCAGTACTTC. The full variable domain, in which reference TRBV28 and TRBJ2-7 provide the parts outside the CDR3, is DVKVTQSSRYLVKRTGEKVFLECVQDMDHENMFWYRQDPGLGLRLIYFSYDVKMKEKGDIPEGYSVSREKKERFSLILESASTNQTSMYLCASISPGPGAYEQYFGPGTRLTVT.

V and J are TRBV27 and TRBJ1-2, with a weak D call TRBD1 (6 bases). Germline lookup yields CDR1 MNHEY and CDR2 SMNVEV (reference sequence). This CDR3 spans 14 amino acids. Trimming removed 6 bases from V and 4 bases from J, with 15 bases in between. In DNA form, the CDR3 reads TGTGCCAGCAGATCCTCCGGGGGGGCCTATGGCTACACCTTC. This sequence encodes CASRSSGGAYGYTF.

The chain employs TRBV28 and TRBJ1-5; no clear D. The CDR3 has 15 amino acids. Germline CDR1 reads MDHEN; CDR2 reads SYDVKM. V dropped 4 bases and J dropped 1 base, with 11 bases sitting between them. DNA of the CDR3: TGTGCCAGCAGTTCCCCAGGAACAAGCAATCAGCCCCAGCATTTT. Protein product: CASSSPGTSNQPQHF.

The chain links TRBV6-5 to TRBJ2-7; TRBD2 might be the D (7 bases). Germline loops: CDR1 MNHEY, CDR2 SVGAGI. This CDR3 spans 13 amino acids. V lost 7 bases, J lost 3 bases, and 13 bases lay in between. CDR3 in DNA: TGTGCCAGCACCCGGGGGGCCCTCTACGAGCAGTACTTC. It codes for CASTRGALYEQYF.

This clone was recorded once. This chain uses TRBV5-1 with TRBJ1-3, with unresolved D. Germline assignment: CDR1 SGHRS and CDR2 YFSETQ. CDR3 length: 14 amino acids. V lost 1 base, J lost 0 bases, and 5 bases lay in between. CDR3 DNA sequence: TGCGCCAGCAGCTTGCTGAGCTCTGGAAACACCATATATTTT. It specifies CASSLLSSGNTIYF.

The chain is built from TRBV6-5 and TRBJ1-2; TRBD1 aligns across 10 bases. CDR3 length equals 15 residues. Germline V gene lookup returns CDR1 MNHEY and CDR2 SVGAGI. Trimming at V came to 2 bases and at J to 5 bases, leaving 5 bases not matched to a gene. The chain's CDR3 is CASSYRGQGTYGYTF. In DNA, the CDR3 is TGTGCCAGCAGTTACCGGGGACAGGGGACATATGGCTACACCTTC.

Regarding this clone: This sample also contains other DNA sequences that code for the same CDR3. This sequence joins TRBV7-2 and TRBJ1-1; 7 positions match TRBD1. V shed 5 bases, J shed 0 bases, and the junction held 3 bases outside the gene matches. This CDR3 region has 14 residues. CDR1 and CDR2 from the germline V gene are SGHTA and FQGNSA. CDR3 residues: CASSLDRVNTEAFF. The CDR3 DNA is TGTGCCAGCAGCCTCGACAGGGTGAACACTGAAGCTTTCTTT.

CDR3 region: CAWSTTAGNQPQHF. CDR3 bases: TGTGCCTGGAGTACCACCGCGGGCAATCAGCCCCAGCATTTT. V gene TRBV30 combines with J gene TRBJ1-5, with D uncertain. This CDR3 has 14 amino acids. Per the germline V gene, CDR1 is GTSNPN and CDR2 is SVGIG (reference sequence). V dropped 2 bases and J dropped 2 bases, with 10 bases sitting between them.